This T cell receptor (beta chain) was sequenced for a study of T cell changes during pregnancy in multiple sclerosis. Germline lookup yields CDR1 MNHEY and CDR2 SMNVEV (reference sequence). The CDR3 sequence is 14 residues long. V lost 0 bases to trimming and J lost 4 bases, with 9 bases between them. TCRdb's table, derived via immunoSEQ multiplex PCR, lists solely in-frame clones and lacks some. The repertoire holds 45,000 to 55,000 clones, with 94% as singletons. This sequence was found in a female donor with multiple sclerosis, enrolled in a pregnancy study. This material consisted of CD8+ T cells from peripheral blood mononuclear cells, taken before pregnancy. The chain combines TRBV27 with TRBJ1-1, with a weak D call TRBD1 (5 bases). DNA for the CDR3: TGTGCCAGCAGTTTATCTCTGGGGGGCACTGAAGCTTTCTTT. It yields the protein CASSLSLGGTEAFF.